Shown below are 15 T cell receptor beta chains from a single sample sequenced in a study of PD-L1 blockade in urothelial cancer. TCRdb keeps only in-frame clones here, not all; method: immunoSEQ multiplex PCR. The sample has about 120,000 clones; around 88% are singletons. Time point given: peripheral blood 6 weeks after treatment start. The sample consisted of PBMCs, taken around atezolizumab (anti-PD-L1) treatment. These receptors were collected from a man between 50 and 59 years old with urothelial cancer.

This sequence joins TRBV19 and TRBJ1-5; 8 bases are a match to TRBD1. Germline values: CDR1 LNHDA, CDR2 SQIVND (reference sequence). The CDR3 loop spans 17 amino acids. The junction had 14 bases not matched to a gene; V was cut back by 6 bases and J by 4 bases. The DNA for the CDR3 is TGTGCCAGTAGGGCCCGACAGGGGAGTCTGGAGAATCAGCCCCAGCATTTT. It translates to CASRARQGSLENQPQHF. The complete variable domain, with remaining parts taken from reference TRBV19 and TRBJ1-5, reads DGGITQSPKYLFRKEGQNVTLSCEQNLNHDAMYWYRQDPGQGLRLIYYSQIVNDFQKGDIAEGYSVSREKKESFPLTVTSAQKNPTAFYLCASRARQGSLENQPQHFGDGTRLSIL.

This clone was recorded many times. J is TRBJ2-7 and V is TRBV6-6, with TRBD1 matching 7 bases. The V gene's germline CDR1 is MNHNY and CDR2 SVGAGI (reference sequence). The CDR3 consists of 14 residues. The J segment lost 4 bases and the V segment lost 1 base, leaving 4 bases of the junction unmatched. CDR3 protein: CASSYFTGDYEQYF. DNA of the CDR3: TGTGCCAGCAGTTACTTTACAGGGGATTACGAGCAGTACTTC.

The chain employs TRBV28 and TRBJ2-7; the D gene is possibly TRBD1 (5 bases). The CDR3 is 13 residues long. Germline values: CDR1 MDHEN, CDR2 SYDVKM. V dropped 5 bases and J dropped 5 bases, with 13 bases sitting between them. The CDR3 DNA sequence: TGTGCCAGCAGTCGACCCGCAGGGAACGAGCAGTACTTC. Translation gives CASSRPAGNEQYF.

J is TRBJ1-1 and V is TRBV7-9; D might be TRBD1 (5 bases). V dropped 1 base and J dropped 4 bases, with 7 bases sitting between them. The CDR3 runs to 13 residues. The germline V gene has CDR1 SEHNR and CDR2 FQNEAQ (reference sequence). CDR3 DNA: TGTGCCAGCAGCTTAGGGACAACCACTGAAGCTTTCTTT. It encodes CASSLGTTTEAFF.

The chain recombines TRBV13 with TRBJ2-2; 8 bases are shared with TRBD2. The CDR3 has 15 amino acids. Germline CDR1 is PRHDT and CDR2 is FYEKMQ (reference sequence). The V gene end was trimmed by 5 bases and the J gene end by 6 bases; junction bases not matched to a gene: 8. The CDR3 DNA is TGTGCCAGCAGCGTCAGCGGGAGAGGGGCCGGGGAGCTGTTTTTT. Its translation: CASSVSGRGAGELFF.

This chain connects TRBV11-3 to TRBJ2-7; maybe TRBD2 (7 bases). This CDR3 has 13 residues. The V end was cut by 6 bases, the J end by 0 bases, with 9 bases between. Germline V lookup: CDR1 SGHNT, CDR2 YENEEA. CDR3 sequence: CASSRGASYEQYF. In DNA, the CDR3 is TGTGCCAGCAGTCGGGGGGCCTCCTACGAGCAGTACTTC.

This chain joins TRBV28 and TRBJ2-7; D is unresolved. Trimming shortened V by 1 base and J by 1 base, and 8 bases separated the two germline ends. CDR3 length: 14 residues. CDR1 MDHEN and CDR2 SYDVKM come from the germline V gene. CDR3 coding DNA: TGTGCCAGCAGTTTATCGCCAGATTCCTACGAGCAGTACTTC. This codes for CASSLSPDSYEQYF.

In this sample, this clone turned up once. The V and J genes are TRBV28 and TRBJ2-7, with D perhaps TRBD2 (5 bases). The CDR3 covers 14 residues. The V gene's germline CDR1 is MDHEN and CDR2 SYDVKM. V shed 5 bases and J shed 2 bases, with 13 bases lying between them. The CDR3 region is CASSALPGTYEQYF. The CDR3 nucleotides are TGTGCCAGCAGTGCCCTGCCCGGGACCTACGAGCAGTACTTC. Based on the CDR3 plus reference TRBV28 and TRBJ2-7, the full variable domain is DVKVTQSSRYLVKRTGEKVFLECVQDMDHENMFWYRQDPGLGLRLIYFSYDVKMKEKGDIPEGYSVSREKKERFSLILESASTNQTSMYLCASSALPGTYEQYFGPGTRLTVT.

The V gene is TRBV9, the J gene TRBJ2-5; the match to TRBD2 covers 13 bases. Germline CDR1 reads SGDLS; CDR2 reads YYNGEE. The V segment lost 2 bases and the J segment 4 bases; nucleotides outside the gene matches: 8. CDR3 length: 17 residues. The CDR3 region is CASSVTSGRVGGETQYF. The CDR3, as DNA: TGTGCCAGCAGCGTCACTAGCGGGAGGGTTGGAGGAGAGACCCAGTACTTC. Looking up the rest from reference TRBV9 and TRBJ2-5 gives the full variable domain: DSGVTQTPKHLITATGQRVTLRCSPRSGDLSVYWYQQSLDQGLQFLIQYYNGEERAKGNILERFSAQQFPDLHSELNLSSLELGDSALYFCASSVTSGRVGGETQYFGPGTRLLVL.

The chain links TRBV18 to TRBJ1-5; D ambiguous. The germline gives CDR1 KGHSH, CDR2 LQKENI. Trimming took off 2 bases at V and 1 base at J, with 15 bases between the two ends. The CDR3 extends over 17 amino acids. Here the CDR3 reads CASSPGVGGSSNQPQHF. In DNA, the CDR3 is TGTGCCAGCTCACCAGGGGTAGGAGGTTCAAGCAATCAGCCCCAGCATTTT.

J is TRBJ1-5 and V is TRBV6-5; no clear D gene. Germline V lookup: CDR1 MNHEY, CDR2 SVGAGI. The V end was cut by 5 bases, the J end by 0 bases, with 5 bases between. The CDR3 consists of 13 residues. This chain's CDR3 is CASSLNSNQPQHF. The CDR3 nucleotides read TGTGCCAGCAGTCTAAATAGCAATCAGCCCCAGCATTTT.

The genes are TRBV7-9 and TRBJ2-1, with TRBD2 identical over 11 bases. The CDR3 length is 14 residues. V lost 1 base, J lost 11 bases, and 4 bases stayed unmatched. In germline, CDR1 is SEHNR, CDR2 FQNEAQ (reference sequence). CDR3 nucleotides: TGTGCCAGCAGCTTAGTGACTAGCGGGACCCAGCAGTTCTTC. Its translation is CASSLVTSGTQQFF.

This chain uses TRBV6-5 with TRBJ2-5; perhaps TRBD1 as D (5 bases). Germline lookup yields CDR1 MNHEY and CDR2 SVGAGI. V gave up 0 bases and J gave up 4 bases, with 9 bases separating them. The CDR3 contains 14 residues. The DNA for the CDR3 is TGTGCCAGCAGTTACTCTCAGGGCTCAGAGACCCAGTACTTC. Translating it yields CASSYSQGSETQYF.

The V gene is TRBV14, the J gene TRBJ1-2, with 7 bases lining up with TRBD1. CDR1 and CDR2 (germline): SGHDN, FVKESK. The J segment lost 4 bases and the V segment lost 4 bases, leaving 9 bases of the junction unmatched. The CDR3 contains 15 residues. The CDR3 DNA follows: TGTGCCAGCAGCCTTGCCGGGACAGCACTCTATGGCTACACCTTC. It encodes CASSLAGTALYGYTF. The full variable domain, in which reference TRBV14 and TRBJ1-2 provide the parts outside the CDR3, is EAGVTQFPSHSVIEKGQTVTLRCDPISGHDNLYWYRRVMGKEIKFLLHFVKESKQDESGMPNNRFLAERTGGTYSTLKVQPAELEDSGVYFCASSLAGTALYGYTFGSGTRLTVV.

The V and J genes are TRBV7-9 and TRBJ2-7; 7 bases agree with TRBD1. V shed 5 bases, J shed 0 bases, and the junction held 13 bases outside the gene matches. The CDR3 is 17 amino acids. CDR1 SEHNR and CDR2 FQNEAQ come from the germline V gene (reference sequence). The DNA for the CDR3 is TGTGCCAGCAGCCCAATCTCCGGGACAGACGCCTCCTACGAGCAGTACTTC. Amino acids: CASSPISGTDASYEQYF.